The 29 T cell receptor beta chains below were found in one sample sequenced in a study of blood T cell repertoires in COVID-19. The assay was immunoSEQ multiplex PCR, and TCRdb's table has in-frame clones only and misses some. The sample shows 130,000 or so clones, 70% to 90% of them seen only once. The sample taken for sequencing was peripheral blood. The origin of the receptors is an older woman with acute or convalescent COVID-19.

V and J are TRBV5-1 and TRBJ2-5, with TRBD2 as a possible D gene (6 bases). The CDR3 spans 14 residues. Trimming removed 3 bases at V and 4 bases at J, with 13 bases between. Germline lookup yields CDR1 SGHRS and CDR2 YFSETQ. The CDR3 here is CASSSTTGLETQYF. The CDR3, as DNA: TGCGCCAGCAGCTCAACGACGGGACTAGAGACCCAGTACTTC.

This clone was observed once. The chain links TRBV7-8 to TRBJ1-2; D is unresolved. Trimming stripped 5 bases from V and 0 bases from J, with 16 bases between. The V gene's germline CDR1 is SGHVS and CDR2 FQNEAQ. The CDR3 contains 16 residues. CDR3 nucleotides: TGTGCCAGCAGCAACCAGCGCATGCAAGCTAACTATGGCTACACCTTC. Protein sequence: CASSNQRMQANYGYTF.

V is TRBV6-5 and J is TRBJ1-6; 7 bases match TRBD1. This CDR3 has 15 amino acids. J lost 4 bases, V lost 8 bases, and 8 bases had no gene match. Germline lookup yields CDR1 MNHEY and CDR2 SVGAGI. The CDR3 here is CASGRLTGYNSPLHF. CDR3 nucleotides: TGTGCCAGCGGGAGGCTGACAGGGTATAATTCACCCCTCCACTTT.

The rearrangement uses TRBV11-3 and TRBJ2-7; tentatively, D is TRBD2 (6 bases). Germline V gene data show CDR1 as SGHNT and CDR2 as YENEEA. Trimming took 5 bases from V and 5 from J, leaving 19 bases between them. The CDR3 has 15 residues. Here the CDR3 reads CASSITGGIGHEQYF. The CDR3 DNA is TGTGCCAGCAGCATAACCGGGGGTATCGGTCACGAGCAGTACTTC.

V is TRBV11-1 and J is TRBJ1-4, with D uncertain. The germline V gene has CDR1 SGHAT and CDR2 FQDESV (reference sequence). V lost 3 bases and J 4 bases, leaving 9 bases between the germline ends. This CDR3 comprises 14 residues. The CDR3 bases are TGTGCCAGCAGCTTTGACTTAAATAATGAAAAACTGTTTTTT. It specifies CASSFDLNNEKLFF.

The CDR3 nucleotides read TGTGCCAGCAGCCTAAGCGGGGGGATCTACAATGAGCAGTTCTTC. Its protein is CASSLSGGIYNEQFF. This chain uses TRBV7-9 with TRBJ2-1; 9 bases line up with TRBD2. Germline CDR1 and CDR2: SEHNR and FQNEAQ (reference sequence). CDR3 length: 15 residues. Trimming took 5 bases from V and 3 from J; bases not matched to a gene: 5.

CDR3 nucleotide sequence: TGTGCCAGCAGACGTAGGAGGGATAACACTGAAGCTTTCTTT. It translates to CASRRRRDNTEAFF. The genes are TRBV7-2 and TRBJ1-1; D gene unclear. The CDR3 contains 14 residues. Per germline, CDR1 SGHTA and CDR2 FQGNSA. The V and J ends lost 6 bases and 2 bases respectively, with 13 bases between them.

The chain uses TRBV3-1 (or the pseudogene TRBV3-2) and TRBJ1-2; 7 bases align to TRBD1. This CDR3 is 18 amino acids long. V dropped 1 base and J dropped 3; count of bases not matched to a gene: 14. Germline loops: CDR1 LGHDT, CDR2 YNNKEL (reference sequence). The CDR3 is CASSQVGTVIYGDYGYTF. The DNA for the CDR3 is TGTGCCAGCAGCCAAGTGGGGACAGTTATTTATGGGGACTATGGCTACACCTTC.

The J gene is TRBJ1-5, the V gene TRBV29-1; a possible D gene is TRBD1 (5 bases). The CDR3 covers 13 residues. Looked up from germline, CDR1 is SQVTM and CDR2 is ANQGSEA. Trimming stripped 4 bases from V and 1 base from J, with 8 bases between. This chain's CDR3 is CSVAPGSNQPQHF. The CDR3 DNA sequence: TGCAGCGTTGCCCCAGGGAGCAATCAGCCCCAGCATTTT.

The chain employs TRBV6-5 and TRBJ2-5; TRBD2 aligns across 7 bases. After removal of 8 bases from V and 5 bases from J, the junction contained 11 bases not matched to a gene. The CDR3 loop spans 14 amino acids. Germline CDR1 MNHEY, CDR2 SVGAGI. DNA of the CDR3: TGTGCCAGCGACGAGCGGGGCAGTTGGGAGACCCAGTACTTC. Translating gives CASDERGSWETQYF.

The chain links TRBV19 to TRBJ1-1; D is unresolved. The CDR3 covers 11 residues. Germline V CDR1 and CDR2: LNHDA, SQIVND (reference sequence). The CDR3 DNA follows: TGTGTCACTTACGGGAACACTGAAGCTTTCTTT. Encoded protein: CVTYGNTEAFF.

The genes are TRBV7-8 and TRBJ2-5; D possibly corresponds to TRBD2 (7 bases). Trimming took 0 bases from V and 5 from J, leaving 16 bases between them. This CDR3 contains 16 residues. Per germline, CDR1 SGHVS and CDR2 FQNEAQ. The CDR3 DNA reads TGTGCCAGCAGCTTAGCGCGTGAGGGGGGAGGGGAGACCCAGTACTTC. This encodes CASSLAREGGGETQYF.

The J gene is TRBJ1-1, the V gene TRBV6-1; TRBD1 aligns across 10 bases. The CDR3 runs to 18 residues. Germline CDR1 and CDR2: MNHNS and SASEGT. J lost 0 bases, V lost 0 bases, and 7 bases had no gene match. The CDR3 DNA is TGTGCCAGCAGTGAAGCGCGACAGGGGGCCTTCATGAACACTGAAGCTTTCTTT. Translated: CASSEARQGAFMNTEAFF.

The chain links TRBV25-1 to TRBJ1-4, with D maybe TRBD1 (6 bases). Trimming took 5 bases from V and 4 from J, leaving 20 bases between them. This CDR3 is built from 17 residues. CDR1 and CDR2 (germline): MGHDK, SYGVNS. The CDR3 region is CASSPTLSRGINEKLFF. CDR3 DNA sequence: TGTGCCAGCAGTCCTACTCTAAGTAGGGGGATTAATGAAAAACTGTTTTTT.

The gene calls are TRBV5-4 and TRBJ1-2; D possibly corresponds to TRBD1 (5 bases). Trimming removed 0 bases from V and 5 bases from J, with 17 bases in between. The CDR3 runs 16 residues. CDR1 and CDR2 (germline): SGHNT, YYREEE (reference sequence). The CDR3 protein is CASSLAGSGVHYGYTF. The CDR3 DNA sequence: TGTGCCAGCAGCTTGGCCGGCTCGGGGGTCCATTATGGCTACACCTTC. The full variable domain, in which reference TRBV5-4 and TRBJ1-2 provide the parts outside the CDR3, is ETGVTQSPTHLIKTRGQQVTLRCSSQSGHNTVSWYQQALGQGPQFIFQYYREEENGRGNFPPRFSGLQFPNYSSELNVNALELDDSALYLCASSLAGSGVHYGYTFGSGTRLTVV.

A remark on this clone: The sample contains more than one DNA sequence encoding this CDR3. The rearrangement joins TRBV11-2 to TRBJ2-1; possibly TRBD2 for D (5 bases). V was shortened by 0 bases and J by 0 bases, with 6 bases between the two germline ends. The CDR3 extends over 15 amino acids. Germline values: CDR1 SGHAT, CDR2 FQNNGV. CDR3 sequence (DNA): TGTGCCAGCAGCTTAGAGGGAGCCTCCTACAATGAGCAGTTCTTC. Encoded protein: CASSLEGASYNEQFF.

As concerns this clone: At one of its ends the junction is not consistent with the germline gene, which may arise from a read error. This chain uses TRBV7-7 with TRBJ2-1, with 10 bases aligning to TRBD2. The CDR3 covers 15 residues. CDR1 is SSHAT, CDR2 FNYEAQ, per germline (reference sequence). The CDR3 loop reads CASSLSSGGWGEQFF. The DNA for the CDR3 is TGTGCTAGCAGCTTAAGTAGCGGGGGGTGGGGTGAGCAGTTCTTC.

J is TRBJ2-3 and V is TRBV11-3; 7 nucleotides agree with TRBD1. Germline CDR1 reads SGHNT; CDR2 reads YENEEA. The CDR3 is 16 amino acids. With V trimmed by 4 bases and J by 1 base, 8 bases remained unmatched. CDR3 protein: CASSSRTGGGTDTQYF. CDR3 sequence (DNA): TGTGCCAGCAGCTCCAGGACAGGTGGGGGCACAGATACGCAGTATTTT.

This sequence joins TRBV4-1 and TRBJ2-2, with D possibly TRBD1 on 5 matching bases. The germline V gene encodes CDR1 MGHRA and CDR2 YSYEKL. Trimming took 0 bases from V and 0 from J, leaving 11 bases between them. This CDR3 region has 17 residues. CDR3 sequence reads: CASSQDPDSANTGELFF. The CDR3 DNA is TGCGCCAGCAGCCAAGATCCCGACAGCGCGAACACCGGGGAGCTGTTTTTT.

The J gene is TRBJ2-1, the V gene TRBV11-3, with D possibly matching TRBD2 (5 bases). Trimming pared 4 bases from V and 7 bases from J, leaving 17 bases between. Germline V gene data show CDR1 as SGHNT and CDR2 as YENEEA. CDR3 size: 15 residues. CDR3 in DNA: TGTGCCAGCAGCTCCCCTAGCTCCCCGACGAATGAGCAGTTCTTC. Its protein product is CASSSPSSPTNEQFF.

The rearrangement uses TRBV6-6 and TRBJ1-5; D possibly corresponds to TRBD1 (5 bases). Trimming shortened V by 2 bases and J by 4 bases, and 6 bases separated the two germline ends. Germline CDR1 and CDR2: MNHNY and SVGAGI (reference sequence). The CDR3 totals 13 residues. The CDR3 region is CASSYAGNQPQHF. Here the CDR3 DNA reads TGTGCCAGCAGTTACGCAGGGAATCAGCCCCAGCATTTT.

In its sample, this clone was seen once. The rearrangement joins TRBV27 to TRBJ2-2, with a possible D match to TRBD2 (6 bases). Trimming removed 7 bases from V and 5 bases from J, with 11 bases in between. This CDR3 has 13 residues. In germline, CDR1 is MNHEY, CDR2 SMNVEV (reference sequence). CDR3 sequence (DNA): TGTGCCAGCACCTTGGGGGGAACCGGGGAGCTGTTTTTT. This sequence encodes CASTLGGTGELFF.

The chain links TRBV24-1 to TRBJ2-3; D remains unclear. Trimming took 4 bases from V and 3 from J, leaving 19 bases between them. In germline, CDR1 is KGHDR, CDR2 SFDVKD. There are 17 residues in the CDR3. The CDR3 DNA reads TGTGCCACCAGTGAGCCGCCTGGGCGTCGGTTGACAGATACGCAGTATTTT. Its protein is CATSEPPGRRLTDTQYF.

V and J are TRBV6-5 and TRBJ1-5; D is perhaps TRBD1 (6 bases). The CDR3 has 16 amino acids. V was pared by 0 bases and J by 5 bases, with 14 bases between. Germline lookup yields CDR1 MNHEY and CDR2 SVGAGI. CDR3 in DNA: TGTGCCAGCAGTTACTCGAAGCACAGGGACGATCAGCCCCAGCATTTT. This sequence encodes CASSYSKHRDDQPQHF.

This clone was found a few times. The chain is built from TRBV4-1 and TRBJ2-1, with 12 bases fitting TRBD2. Germline V gives CDR1 MGHRA, CDR2 YSYEKL. V lost 1 base and J lost 2; bases outside the gene matches: 3. The CDR3 loop spans 17 amino acids. CDR3 loop: CASSQGSSGGAYNEQFF. The DNA of the CDR3 is TGCGCCAGCAGCCAAGGATCTAGCGGGGGGGCCTACAATGAGCAGTTCTTC.

V gene TRBV24-1 combines with J gene TRBJ2-5; maybe TRBD2 (6 bases). The germline gives CDR1 KGHDR, CDR2 SFDVKD. Trimming left V 5 bases short and J 5 bases short, with 17 bases between. The CDR3 has 15 residues. In nucleotides, the CDR3 is TGTGCCACCAGTGCCTCCCTGCGGAGCGGGGAGACCCAGTACTTC. Its protein product is CATSASLRSGETQYF.

The sample holds one count of this clone. This rearrangement joins TRBV7-2 to TRBJ1-2; D remains unclear. V was cut by 5 bases and J by 9 bases, with 13 bases left in between. Germline CDR1 SGHTA, CDR2 FQGNSA. This CDR3 has 12 residues. The DNA of the CDR3 is TGTGCCAGCAGCCCCGACAATGGTCGCTACACCTTC. Translating it yields CASSPDNGRYTF.

This clone was counted a single time. The V call is TRBV7-9, the J call TRBJ2-1; TRBD2 aligns across 11 bases. V dropped 5 bases and J dropped 4; count of bases not matched to a gene: 4. Germline V gives CDR1 SEHNR, CDR2 FQNEAQ (reference sequence). The CDR3 is 15 residues long. The CDR3 here is CASSRGTSGYNEQFF. For the CDR3, the DNA is TGTGCCAGCAGCCGAGGGACTAGCGGTTACAATGAGCAGTTCTTC. Filled out from reference TRBV7-9 and TRBJ2-1, the complete variable domain reads DTGVSQNPRHKITKRGQNVTFRCDPISEHNRLYWYRQTLGQGPEFLTYFQNEAQLEKSRLLSDRFSAERPKGSFSTLEIQRTEQGDSAMYLCASSRGTSGYNEQFFGPGTRLTVL.

The sample holds one count of this clone. J is TRBJ2-7 and V is TRBV3-1 (or the pseudogene TRBV3-2); TRBD2 matches 11 bases. The CDR3 length is 16 residues. Germline CDR1 LGHDT, CDR2 YNNKEL (reference sequence). V was pared by 3 bases and J by 2 bases, with 6 bases of the junction left unmatched. This chain's CDR3 is CASSQRLAGTTYEQYF. The CDR3 bases are TGTGCCAGCAGCCAGAGACTAGCGGGGACTACCTACGAGCAGTACTTC.